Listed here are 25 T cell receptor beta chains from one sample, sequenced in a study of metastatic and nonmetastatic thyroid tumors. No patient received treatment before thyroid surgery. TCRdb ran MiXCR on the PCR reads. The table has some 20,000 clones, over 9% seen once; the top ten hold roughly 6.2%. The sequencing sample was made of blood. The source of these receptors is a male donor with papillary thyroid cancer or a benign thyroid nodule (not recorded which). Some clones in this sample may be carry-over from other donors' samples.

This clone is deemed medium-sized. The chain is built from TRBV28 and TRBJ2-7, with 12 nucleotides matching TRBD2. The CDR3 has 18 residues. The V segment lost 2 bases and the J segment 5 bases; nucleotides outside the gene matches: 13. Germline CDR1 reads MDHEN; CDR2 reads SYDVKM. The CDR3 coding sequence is TGTGCCAGCAGTTTAGGGGCTAGCGGGAGGGCCATCATTAACGAGCAGTACTTC. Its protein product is CASSLGASGRAIINEQYF.

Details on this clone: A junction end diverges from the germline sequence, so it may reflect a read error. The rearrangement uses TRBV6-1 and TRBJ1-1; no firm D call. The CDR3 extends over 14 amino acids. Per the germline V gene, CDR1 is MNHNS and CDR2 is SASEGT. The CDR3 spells CASSPQGINTEAFF. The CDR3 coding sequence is TGTGCCAGCAGTCCACAAGGTATCAACACTGAAGCTTTTTTT.

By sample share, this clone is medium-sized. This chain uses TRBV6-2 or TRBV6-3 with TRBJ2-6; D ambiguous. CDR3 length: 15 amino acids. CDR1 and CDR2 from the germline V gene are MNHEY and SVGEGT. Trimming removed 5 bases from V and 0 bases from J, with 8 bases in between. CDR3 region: CASSKQISGANVLTF. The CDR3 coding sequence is TGTGCCAGCAGTAAACAGATCTCTGGGGCCAACGTCCTGACTTTC.

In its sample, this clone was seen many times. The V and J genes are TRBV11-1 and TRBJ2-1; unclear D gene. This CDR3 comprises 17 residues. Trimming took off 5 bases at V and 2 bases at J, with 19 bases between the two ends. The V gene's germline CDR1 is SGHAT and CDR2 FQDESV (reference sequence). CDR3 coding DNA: TGTGCCAGCAGCCCCTCAGAGAGGCGGAGCGCCTACAATGAGCAGTTCTTC. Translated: CASSPSERRSAYNEQFF.

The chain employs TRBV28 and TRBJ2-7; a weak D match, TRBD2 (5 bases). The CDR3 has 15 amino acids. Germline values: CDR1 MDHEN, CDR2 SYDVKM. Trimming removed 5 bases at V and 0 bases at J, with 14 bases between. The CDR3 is CASSTTAATSYEQYF. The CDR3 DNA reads TGTGCCAGCAGTACCACAGCGGCCACCTCCTACGAGCAGTACTTC. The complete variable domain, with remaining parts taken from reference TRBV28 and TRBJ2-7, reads DVKVTQSSRYLVKRTGEKVFLECVQDMDHENMFWYRQDPGLGLRLIYFSYDVKMKEKGDIPEGYSVSREKKERFSLILESASTNQTSMYLCASSTTAATSYEQYFGPGTRLTVT.

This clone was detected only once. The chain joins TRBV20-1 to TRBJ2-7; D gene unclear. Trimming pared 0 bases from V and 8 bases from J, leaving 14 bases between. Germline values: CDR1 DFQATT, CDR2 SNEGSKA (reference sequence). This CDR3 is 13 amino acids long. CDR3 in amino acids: CSARESVPHQQYF. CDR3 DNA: TGCAGTGCTAGAGAATCGGTCCCACACCAGCAGTACTTC.

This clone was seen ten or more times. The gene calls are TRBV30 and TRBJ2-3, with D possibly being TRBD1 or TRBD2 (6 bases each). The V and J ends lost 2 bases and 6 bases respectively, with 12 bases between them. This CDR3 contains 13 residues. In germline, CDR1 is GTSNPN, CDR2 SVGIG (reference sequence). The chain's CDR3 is CAWSRGALDTQYF. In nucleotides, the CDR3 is TGTGCCTGGAGTAGGGGGGCTCTGGATACGCAGTATTTT.

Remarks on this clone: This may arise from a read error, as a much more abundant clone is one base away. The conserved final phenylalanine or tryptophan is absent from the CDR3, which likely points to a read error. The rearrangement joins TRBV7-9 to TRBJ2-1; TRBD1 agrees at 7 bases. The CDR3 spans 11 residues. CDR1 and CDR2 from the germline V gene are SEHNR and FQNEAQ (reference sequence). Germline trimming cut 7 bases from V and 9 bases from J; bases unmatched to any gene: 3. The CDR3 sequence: CASTPGGEQFL. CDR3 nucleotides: TGTGCCAGCACCCCAGGGGGTGAGCAGTTCCTC.

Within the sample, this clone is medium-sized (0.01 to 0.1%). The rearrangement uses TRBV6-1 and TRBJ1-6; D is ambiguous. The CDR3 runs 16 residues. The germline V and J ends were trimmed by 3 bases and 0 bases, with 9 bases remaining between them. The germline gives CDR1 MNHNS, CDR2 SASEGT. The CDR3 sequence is CASSDRTFSYNSPLHF. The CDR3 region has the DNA TGTGCCAGCAGTGACCGGACCTTCTCCTATAATTCACCCCTCCACTTT.

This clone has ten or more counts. The CDR3 DNA follows: TGCGCCACCTCCACCCACAGCTCCTACGAGCAGTACTTC. Protein product: CATSTHSSYEQYF. The V call is TRBV5-1, the J call TRBJ2-7, with D unclear. Germline V gives CDR1 SGHRS, CDR2 YFSETQ. The CDR3 loop spans 13 amino acids. The V end was cut by 9 bases, the J end by 0 bases, with 13 bases between.

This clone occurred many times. CDR3 sequence (DNA): TGCAGTGCTAGCGGTGGTTTTGGGAGCGGGAGAAACCTACTCAATGAGCAGTTCTTC. Protein: CSASGGFGSGRNLLNEQFF. The gene calls are TRBV20-1 and TRBJ2-1; 8 nucleotides line up with TRBD2. Unmatched junction bases numbered 22, after V lost 3 bases and J lost 6 bases. The germline CDR1 and CDR2 sequences are DFQATT and SNEGSKA (reference sequence). The CDR3 length is 19 residues.

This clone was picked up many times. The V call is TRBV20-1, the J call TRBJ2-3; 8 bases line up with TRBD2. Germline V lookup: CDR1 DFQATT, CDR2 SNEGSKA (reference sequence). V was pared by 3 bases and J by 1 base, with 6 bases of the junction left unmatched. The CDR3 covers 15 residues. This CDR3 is CSASKTSAGTDTQYF. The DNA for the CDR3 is TGCAGTGCTAGCAAGACTAGCGCGGGCACAGATACGCAGTATTTT.

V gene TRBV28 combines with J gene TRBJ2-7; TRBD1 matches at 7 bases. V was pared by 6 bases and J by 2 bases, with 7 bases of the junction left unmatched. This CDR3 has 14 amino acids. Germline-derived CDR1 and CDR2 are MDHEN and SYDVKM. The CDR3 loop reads CASSDREGAYEQYF. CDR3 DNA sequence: TGTGCCAGCAGCGACAGGGAAGGAGCCTACGAGCAGTACTTC. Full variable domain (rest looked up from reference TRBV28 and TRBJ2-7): DVKVTQSSRYLVKRTGEKVFLECVQDMDHENMFWYRQDPGLGLRLIYFSYDVKMKEKGDIPEGYSVSREKKERFSLILESASTNQTSMYLCASSDREGAYEQYFGPGTRLTVT.

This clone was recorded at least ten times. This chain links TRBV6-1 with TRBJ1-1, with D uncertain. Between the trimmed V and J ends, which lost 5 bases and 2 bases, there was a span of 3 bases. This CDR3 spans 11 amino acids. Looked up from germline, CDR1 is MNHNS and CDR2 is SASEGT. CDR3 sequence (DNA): TGTGCCAGCAGTCCAAACACTGAAGCTTTCTTT. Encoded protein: CASSPNTEAFF.

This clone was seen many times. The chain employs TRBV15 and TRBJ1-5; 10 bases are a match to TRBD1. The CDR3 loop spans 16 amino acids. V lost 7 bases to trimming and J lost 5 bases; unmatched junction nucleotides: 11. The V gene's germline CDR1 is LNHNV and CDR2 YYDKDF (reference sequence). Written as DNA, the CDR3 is TGTGCCACCATTACAAGGGGGACAGGGGTGGATCAGCCCCAGCATTTT. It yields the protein CATITRGTGVDQPQHF.

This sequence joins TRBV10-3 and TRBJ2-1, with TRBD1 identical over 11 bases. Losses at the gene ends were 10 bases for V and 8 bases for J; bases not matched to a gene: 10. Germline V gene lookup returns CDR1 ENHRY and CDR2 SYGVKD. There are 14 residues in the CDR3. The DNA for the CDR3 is TGTGCCAGCCGCGGACAGGGGGCCGCCTATGAGCAGTTCTTC. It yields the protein CASRGQGAAYEQFF.

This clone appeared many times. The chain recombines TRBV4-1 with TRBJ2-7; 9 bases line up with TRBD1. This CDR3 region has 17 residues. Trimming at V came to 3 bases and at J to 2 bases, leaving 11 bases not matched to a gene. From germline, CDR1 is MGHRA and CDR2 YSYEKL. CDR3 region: CASSHSTPGQGTYEQYF. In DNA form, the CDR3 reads TGCGCCAGCAGCCATTCTACTCCGGGACAGGGAACCTACGAGCAGTACTTC.

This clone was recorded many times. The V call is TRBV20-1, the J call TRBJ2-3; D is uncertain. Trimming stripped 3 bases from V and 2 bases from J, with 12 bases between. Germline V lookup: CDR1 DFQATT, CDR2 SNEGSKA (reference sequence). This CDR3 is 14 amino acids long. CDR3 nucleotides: TGCAGTGCTAGCTCCCAGCTAAACACAGATACGCAGTATTTT. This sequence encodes CSASSQLNTDTQYF.

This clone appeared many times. The CDR3 protein is CASSLAGPTNGYTF. DNA of the CDR3: TGCGCCAGCAGCTTGGCGGGGCCGACAAATGGCTACACCTTC. J is TRBJ1-2 and V is TRBV5-1; TRBD1 is a possible D gene (5 bases). The V gene lost 0 bases and the J gene lost 6 bases, with 12 bases spanning the gap. CDR3 length: 14 amino acids. The V gene's germline CDR1 is SGHRS and CDR2 YFSETQ.

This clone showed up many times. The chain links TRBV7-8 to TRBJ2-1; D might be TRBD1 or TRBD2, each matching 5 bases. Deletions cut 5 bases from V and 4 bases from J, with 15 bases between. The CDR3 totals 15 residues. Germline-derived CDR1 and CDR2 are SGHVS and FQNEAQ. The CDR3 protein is CASSPEWDAYNEQFF. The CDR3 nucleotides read TGTGCCAGCAGCCCAGAGTGGGACGCTTACAATGAGCAGTTCTTC.

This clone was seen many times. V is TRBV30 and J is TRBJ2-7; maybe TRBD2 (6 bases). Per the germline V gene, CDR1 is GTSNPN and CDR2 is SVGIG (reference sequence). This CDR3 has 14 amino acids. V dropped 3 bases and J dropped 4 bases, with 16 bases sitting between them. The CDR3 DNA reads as TGTGCCTGGAGCACTAGCCCCAAGGAGTACGAGCAGTACTTC. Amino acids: CAWSTSPKEYEQYF.

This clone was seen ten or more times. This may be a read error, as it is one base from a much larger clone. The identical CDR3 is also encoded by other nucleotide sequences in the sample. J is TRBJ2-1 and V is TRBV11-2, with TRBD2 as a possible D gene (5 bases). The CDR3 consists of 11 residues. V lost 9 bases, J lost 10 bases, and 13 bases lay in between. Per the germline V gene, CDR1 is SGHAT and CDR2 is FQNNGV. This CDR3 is CASSPRGEQFF. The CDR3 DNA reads TGTGCCAGTAGCCCCCGCGGGGAGCAGTTCTTC.

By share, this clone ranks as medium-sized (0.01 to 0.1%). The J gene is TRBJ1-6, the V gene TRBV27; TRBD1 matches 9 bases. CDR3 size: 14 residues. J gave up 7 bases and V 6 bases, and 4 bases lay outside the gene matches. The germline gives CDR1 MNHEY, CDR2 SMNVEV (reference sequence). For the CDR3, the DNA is TGTGCCAGCAGCTACAGGGGGCAGAATTCACCCCTCCACTTT. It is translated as CASSYRGQNSPLHF.

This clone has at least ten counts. The CDR3 is CASSLVWGQETQYF. The CDR3 nucleotides are TGTGCCAGCAGTTTAGTATGGGGCCAAGAGACCCAGTACTTC. The genes are TRBV12-3 or TRBV12-4 and TRBJ2-5; D not resolved. Trimming pared 1 base from V and 1 base from J, leaving 7 bases between. The CDR3 is 14 amino acids.

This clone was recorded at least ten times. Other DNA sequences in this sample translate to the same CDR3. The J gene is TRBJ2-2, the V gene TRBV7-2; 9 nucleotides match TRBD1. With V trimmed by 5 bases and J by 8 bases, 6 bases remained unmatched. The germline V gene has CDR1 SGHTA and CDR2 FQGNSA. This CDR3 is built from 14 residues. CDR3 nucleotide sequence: TGTGCCAGCAGCCGCACAGGGGGCTTAGGGGAGCTGTTTTTT. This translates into CASSRTGGLGELFF.